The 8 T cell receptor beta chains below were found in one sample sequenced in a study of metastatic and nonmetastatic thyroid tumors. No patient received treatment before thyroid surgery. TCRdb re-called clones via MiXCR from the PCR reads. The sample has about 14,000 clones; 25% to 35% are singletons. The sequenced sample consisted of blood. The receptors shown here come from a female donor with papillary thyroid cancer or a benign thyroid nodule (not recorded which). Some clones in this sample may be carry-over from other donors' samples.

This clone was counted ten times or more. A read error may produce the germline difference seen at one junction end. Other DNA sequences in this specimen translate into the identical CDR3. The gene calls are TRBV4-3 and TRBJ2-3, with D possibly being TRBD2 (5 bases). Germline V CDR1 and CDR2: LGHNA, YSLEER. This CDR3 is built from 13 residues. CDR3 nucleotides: TGCGCCAGCAGCCAAGAGGAAGAGCGGCCTCTGAATTTT. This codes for CASSQEEERPLNF.

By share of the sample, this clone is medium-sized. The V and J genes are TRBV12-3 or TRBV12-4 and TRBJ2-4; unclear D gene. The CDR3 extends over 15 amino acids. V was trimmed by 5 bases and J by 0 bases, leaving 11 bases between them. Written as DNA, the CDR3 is TGTGCCAGCAGTATACTTGCACTAGCCAAAAACATTCAGTACTTC. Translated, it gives CASSILALAKNIQYF.

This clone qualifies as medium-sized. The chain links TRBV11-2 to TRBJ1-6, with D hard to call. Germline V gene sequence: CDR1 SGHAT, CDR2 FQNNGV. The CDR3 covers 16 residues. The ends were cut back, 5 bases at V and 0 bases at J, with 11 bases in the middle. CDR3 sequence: CASSLQGSSYNSPLHF. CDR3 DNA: TGTGCCAGCAGCCTACAAGGGAGCTCCTATAATTCACCCCTCCACTTT.

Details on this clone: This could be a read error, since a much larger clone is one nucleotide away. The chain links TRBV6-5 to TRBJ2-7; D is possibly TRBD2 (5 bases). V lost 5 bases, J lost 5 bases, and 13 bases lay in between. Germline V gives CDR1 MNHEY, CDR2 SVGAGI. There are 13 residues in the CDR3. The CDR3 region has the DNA TGTGCCAGCAGTCACCGGGCGGGCGACGAGCAGTACTTC. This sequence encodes CASSHRAGDEQYF.

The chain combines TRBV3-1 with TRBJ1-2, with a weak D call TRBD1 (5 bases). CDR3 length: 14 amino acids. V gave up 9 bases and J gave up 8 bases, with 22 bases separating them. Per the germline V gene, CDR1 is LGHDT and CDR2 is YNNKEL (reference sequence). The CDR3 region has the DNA TGTGCCAGTCGGGTCGGGGCGGGACCCGAGGGCTACACCTTC. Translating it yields CASRVGAGPEGYTF.

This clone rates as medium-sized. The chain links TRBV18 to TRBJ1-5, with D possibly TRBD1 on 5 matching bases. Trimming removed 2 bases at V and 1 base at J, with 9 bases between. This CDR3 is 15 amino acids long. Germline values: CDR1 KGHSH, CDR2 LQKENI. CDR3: CASSPKGQSNQPQHF. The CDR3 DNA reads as TGTGCCAGCTCACCAAAGGGGCAGAGCAATCAGCCCCAGCATTTT.

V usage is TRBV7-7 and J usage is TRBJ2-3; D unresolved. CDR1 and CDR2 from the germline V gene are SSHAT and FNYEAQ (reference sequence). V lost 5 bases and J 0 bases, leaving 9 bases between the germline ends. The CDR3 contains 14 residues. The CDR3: CASSPGSSTDTQYF. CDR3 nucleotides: TGTGCCAGCAGCCCAGGAAGTAGCACAGATACGCAGTATTTT.

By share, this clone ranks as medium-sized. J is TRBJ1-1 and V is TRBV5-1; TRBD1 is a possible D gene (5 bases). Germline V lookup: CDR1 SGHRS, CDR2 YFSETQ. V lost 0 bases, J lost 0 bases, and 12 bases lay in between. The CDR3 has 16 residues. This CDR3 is CASSLEAGTVNTEAFF. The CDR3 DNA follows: TGCGCCAGCAGCTTGGAGGCCGGGACGGTGAACACTGAAGCTTTCTTT. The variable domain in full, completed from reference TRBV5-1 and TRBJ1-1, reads KAGVTQTPRYLIKTRGQQVTLSCSPISGHRSVSWYQQTPGQGLQFLFEYFSETQRNKGNFPGRFSGRQFSNSRSEMNVSTLELGDSALYLCASSLEAGTVNTEAFFGQGTRLTVV.